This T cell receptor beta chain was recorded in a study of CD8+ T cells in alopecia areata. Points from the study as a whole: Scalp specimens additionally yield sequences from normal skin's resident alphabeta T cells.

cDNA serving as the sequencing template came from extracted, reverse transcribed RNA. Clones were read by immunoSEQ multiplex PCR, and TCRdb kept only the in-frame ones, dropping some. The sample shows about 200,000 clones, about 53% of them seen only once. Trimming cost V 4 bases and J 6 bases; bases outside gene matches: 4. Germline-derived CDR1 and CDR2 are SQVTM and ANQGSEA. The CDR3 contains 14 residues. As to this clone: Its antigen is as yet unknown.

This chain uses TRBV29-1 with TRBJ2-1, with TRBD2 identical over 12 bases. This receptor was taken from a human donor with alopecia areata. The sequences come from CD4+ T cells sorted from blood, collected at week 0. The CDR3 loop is CSVVLAGGINEQFF. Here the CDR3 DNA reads TGCAGCGTTGTCCTAGCGGGAGGGATCAATGAGCAGTTCTTC.